These 3 T cell receptor beta chains originate from one sample sequenced in a study of control samples from healthy donors and cancer patients. The data were produced by immunoSEQ multiplex PCR, yet TCRdb's version contains in-frame clones alone and is incomplete. Among approximately 140,000 clones listed, less than 95% were seen once. The sequenced material came from blood. The receptors here all came from a man aged 18 to 29 in good health.

This chain links TRBV7-9 with TRBJ2-5; the match to TRBD2 covers 12 bases. Germline CDR1 and CDR2: SEHNR and FQNEAQ (reference sequence). There are 15 residues in the CDR3. The V segment lost 4 bases and the J segment 5 bases; nucleotides outside the gene matches: 5. CDR3 loop: CASSSRLAGVETQYF. CDR3 nucleotide sequence: TGTGCCAGCAGCTCACGACTAGCGGGGGTGGAGACCCAGTACTTC.

The chain employs TRBV19 and TRBJ1-1; D uncertain. CDR1 and CDR2 from the germline V gene are LNHDA and SQIVND (reference sequence). The CDR3 extends over 13 amino acids. With 2 bases removed from V and 6 bases from J, the gap between germline ends came to 10 bases. CDR3: CASSISGVPEAFF. The CDR3 nucleotides read TGTGCCAGTAGTATAAGTGGGGTCCCTGAAGCTTTCTTT.

The rearrangement links TRBV4-3 to TRBJ2-2; the D gene is possibly TRBD2 (7 bases). The CDR3 is 18 residues long. The germline CDR1 and CDR2 sequences are LGHNA and YSLEER. Trimming left V 0 bases short and J 7 bases short, with 21 bases between. CDR3 region: CASSQEWGGGAGSGELFF. In DNA form, the CDR3 reads TGCGCCAGCAGCCAAGAATGGGGCGGGGGCGCGGGCAGCGGGGAGCTGTTTTTT.